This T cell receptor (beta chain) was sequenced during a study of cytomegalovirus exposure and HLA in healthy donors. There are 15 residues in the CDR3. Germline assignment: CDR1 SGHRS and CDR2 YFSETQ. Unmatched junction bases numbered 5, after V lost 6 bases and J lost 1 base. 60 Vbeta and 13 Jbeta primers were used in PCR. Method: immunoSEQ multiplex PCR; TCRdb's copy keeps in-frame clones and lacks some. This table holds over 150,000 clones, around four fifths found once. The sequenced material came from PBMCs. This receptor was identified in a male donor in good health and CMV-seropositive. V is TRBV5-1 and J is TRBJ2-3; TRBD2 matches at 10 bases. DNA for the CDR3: TGCGCCAGCAAAATCCTAGCGGGGGGCACAGATACGCAGTATTTT. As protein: CASKILAGGTDTQYF.